A single sample gave rise to the 10 T cell receptor beta chains below, sequenced in a study of blood T cell repertoires in COVID-19. Clones were sequenced by immunoSEQ multiplex PCR, and TCRdb holds only the in-frame ones, with some missing. The sample lists 250,000 or so clones; about 90% were seen once. Sequenced sample: PBMCs or T cells enriched from blood (not recorded which). The receptors come from a woman in her thirties or forties who had been exposed to COVID-19.

The chain carries TRBV27 and TRBJ1-3; D is perhaps TRBD1 (5 bases). Germline CDR1 reads MNHEY; CDR2 reads SMNVEV (reference sequence). This CDR3 contains 15 residues. Trimming stripped 5 bases from V and 0 bases from J, with 11 bases between. The CDR3 region has the DNA TGTGCCAGCAGTCGGACGACAGCCTCTGGAAACACCATATATTTT. Its translation: CASSRTTASGNTIYF.

The V call is TRBV12-3 or TRBV12-4, the J call TRBJ1-6, with D possibly being TRBD1 (6 bases). The ends were cut back, 6 bases at V and 8 bases at J, with 11 bases in the middle. CDR3 size: 13 residues. CDR3 loop: CASSPGVYSPLHF. The CDR3 region has the DNA TGTGCCAGCAGCCCAGGGGTGTATTCACCCCTCCACTTT.

J is TRBJ1-1 and V is TRBV20-1, with D tentatively TRBD1 (5 bases). The CDR3 is 11 residues long. Germline V lookup: CDR1 DFQATT, CDR2 SNEGSKA (reference sequence). Trimming stripped 0 bases from V and 9 bases from J, with 8 bases between. The CDR3 nucleotides read TGCAGTGCTAGAGACTCAGGGAAAGCTTTCTTT. Its protein is CSARDSGKAFF.

The rearrangement links TRBV19 to TRBJ1-5; the match to TRBD1 covers 7 bases. Germline assignment: CDR1 LNHDA and CDR2 SQIVND (reference sequence). This CDR3 region has 17 residues. V was pared by 7 bases and J by 0 bases, with 12 bases of the junction left unmatched. The CDR3 is CASMGQTYGASNQPQHF. As DNA, the CDR3 is TGTGCCAGTATGGGACAGACCTACGGGGCTAGCAATCAGCCCCAGCATTTT.

The genes are TRBV28 and TRBJ2-1; tentative D call: TRBD1 (5 bases). This CDR3 has 10 residues. Trimming cost V 6 bases and J 11 bases, with 8 bases left between them. From germline, CDR1 is MDHEN and CDR2 SYDVKM. The CDR3 nucleotides are TGTGCCAGCAGCACGGACAAGCAGTTCTTC. This codes for CASSTDKQFF. The complete variable domain, with remaining parts taken from reference TRBV28 and TRBJ2-1, reads DVKVTQSSRYLVKRTGEKVFLECVQDMDHENMFWYRQDPGLGLRLIYFSYDVKMKEKGDIPEGYSVSREKKERFSLILESASTNQTSMYLCASSTDKQFFGPGTRLTVL.

V is TRBV7-6 and J is TRBJ2-1; a weak D match, TRBD2 (5 bases). CDR3 length equals 15 residues. V was clipped by 0 bases and J by 5 bases, with 11 bases between them. Germline values: CDR1 SGHVS, CDR2 FNYEAQ. CDR3 protein: CASSLAPSRNNEQFF. CDR3 nucleotide sequence: TGTGCCAGCAGCTTAGCACCTAGCAGAAACAATGAGCAGTTCTTC.

This chain links TRBV6-5 with TRBJ2-1; no reliable D call. The CDR3 is made up of 13 amino acids. Germline V gene lookup returns CDR1 MNHEY and CDR2 SVGAGI. V gave up 8 bases and J gave up 5 bases, with 13 bases separating them. The chain's CDR3 is CASSPESHNEQFF. The CDR3 region has the DNA TGTGCCAGCTCCCCTGAGTCTCACAATGAGCAGTTCTTC.

This clone was seen a single time. J is TRBJ1-2 and V is TRBV9; 9 nucleotides line up with TRBD1. This CDR3 contains 15 residues. Germline CDR1 SGDLS, CDR2 YYNGEE. J lost 5 bases, V lost 5 bases, and 10 bases had no gene match. The CDR3 region has the DNA TGTGCCAGCAGAGGGACGGGGACAGGGACTTATGGCTACACCTTC. Translating it yields CASRGTGTGTYGYTF.

This clone came up once. The chain joins TRBV18 to TRBJ2-5, with TRBD1 as a possible D gene (5 bases). This CDR3 is 14 amino acids long. The V gene's germline CDR1 is KGHSH and CDR2 LQKENI. V was shortened by 2 bases and J by 1 base, with 8 bases between the two germline ends. The CDR3 DNA reads as TGTGCCAGCTCACCAAGGACATCCCAAGAGACCCAGTACTTC. It is translated as CASSPRTSQETQYF.

This chain links TRBV11-1 with TRBJ2-1; 12 bases are a match to TRBD1. The CDR3 contains 15 residues. The junction had 8 bases not matched to a gene; V was cut back by 5 bases and J by 9 bases. Germline assignment: CDR1 SGHAT and CDR2 FQDESV (reference sequence). CDR3: CASSPSGQGAIEQFF. In DNA form, the CDR3 reads TGTGCCAGCAGCCCCTCGGGACAGGGGGCCATTGAGCAGTTCTTC. Full variable domain (remainder filled in from reference TRBV11-1 and TRBJ2-1): EAEVAQSPRYKITEKSQAVAFWCDPISGHATLYWYRQILGQGPELLVQFQDESVVDDSQLPKDRFSAERLKGVDSTLKIQPAELGDSAMYLCASSPSGQGAIEQFFGPGTRLTVL.